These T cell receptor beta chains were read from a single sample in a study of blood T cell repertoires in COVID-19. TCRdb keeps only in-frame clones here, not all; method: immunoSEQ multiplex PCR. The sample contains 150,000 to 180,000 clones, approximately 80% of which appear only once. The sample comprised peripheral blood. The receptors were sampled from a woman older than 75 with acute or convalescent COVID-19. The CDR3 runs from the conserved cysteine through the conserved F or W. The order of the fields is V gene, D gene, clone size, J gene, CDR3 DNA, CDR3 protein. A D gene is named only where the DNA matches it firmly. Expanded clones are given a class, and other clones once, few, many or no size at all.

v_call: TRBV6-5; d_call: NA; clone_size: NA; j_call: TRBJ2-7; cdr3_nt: TGTGCCAGCAGTTACTCGTCGGGTACTACCTACGAGCAATACTTC; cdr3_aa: CASSYSSGTTYEQYF
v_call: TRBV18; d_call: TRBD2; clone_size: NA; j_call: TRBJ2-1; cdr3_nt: TGTGCCAGCTCACCTGGTAGCGGGTCTTACAATGAGCAGTTCTTC; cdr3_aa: CASSPGSGSYNEQFF
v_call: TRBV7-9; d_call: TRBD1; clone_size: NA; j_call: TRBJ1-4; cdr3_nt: TGTGCCAGCAGCGGAACAGGGGAATGGGAAAAACTGTTTTTT; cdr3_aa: CASSGTGEWEKLFF
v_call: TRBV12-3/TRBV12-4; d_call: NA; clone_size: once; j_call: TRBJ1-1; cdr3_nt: TGTGCCAGCAGCCCAGGATTCACTGAAGCTTTCTTT; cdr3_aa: CASSPGFTEAFF
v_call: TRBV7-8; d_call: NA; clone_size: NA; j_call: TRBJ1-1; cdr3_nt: TGTGCCAGCAGTTATAAACACACAGGGAGGAACACTGAAGCTTTCTTT; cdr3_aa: CASSYKHTGRNTEAFF
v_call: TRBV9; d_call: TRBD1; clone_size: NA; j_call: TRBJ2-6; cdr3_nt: TGTGCCAGCAGCCCACTCGGGACAGTGATGTCTGGGGCCAACGTCCTGACTTTC; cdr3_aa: CASSPLGTVMSGANVLTF
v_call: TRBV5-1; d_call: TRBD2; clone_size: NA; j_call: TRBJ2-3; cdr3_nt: TGCGCCAGCAGCTTGGCAGCGGGAGAGACAGATACGCAGTATTTT; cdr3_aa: CASSLAAGETDTQYF
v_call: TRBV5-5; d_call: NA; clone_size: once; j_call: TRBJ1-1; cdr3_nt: TGTGCCAGCAGCTTGGCCCCCGGGAACACTGAAGCTTTCTTT; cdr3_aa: CASSLAPGNTEAFF
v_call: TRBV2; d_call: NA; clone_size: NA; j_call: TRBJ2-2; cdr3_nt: TGTGCCAGCAGCCCCCAGGCGGGCGGGGAGCTGTTTTTT; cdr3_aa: CASSPQAGGELFF
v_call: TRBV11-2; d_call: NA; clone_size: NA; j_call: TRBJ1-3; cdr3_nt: TGTGCCAGCAGCCAGGGCGGGGGACCTGGAAACACCATATATTTT; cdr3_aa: CASSQGGGPGNTIYF
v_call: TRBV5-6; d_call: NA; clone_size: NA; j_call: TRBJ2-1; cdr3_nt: TGTGCCAGCAGCTTGCCTACCACGACTGTGAACAATGAGCAGTTCTTC; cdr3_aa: CASSLPTTTVNNEQFF
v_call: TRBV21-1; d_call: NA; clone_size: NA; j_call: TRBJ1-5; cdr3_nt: TGTGCCAGCAGCAAAGCCAGGGGCAGGGATGGTCAGCCCCAGCATTTT; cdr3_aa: CASSKARGRDGQPQHF
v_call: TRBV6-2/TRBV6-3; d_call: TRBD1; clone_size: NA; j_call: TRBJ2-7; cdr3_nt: TGTGCCAGCAGTCCCTATCGGACAGGAAGCTACGAGCAGTACTTC; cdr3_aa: CASSPYRTGSYEQYF
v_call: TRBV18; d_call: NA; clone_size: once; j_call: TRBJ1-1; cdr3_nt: TGTGCCAGCTCACCAAACGGGGGCACTGAAGCTTTCTTT; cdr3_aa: CASSPNGGTEAFF
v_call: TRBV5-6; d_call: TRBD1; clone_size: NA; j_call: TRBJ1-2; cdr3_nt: TGTGCCAGCAGCTTTTTCGACAGGGAGAACTATGGCTACACCTTC; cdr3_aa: CASSFFDRENYGYTF
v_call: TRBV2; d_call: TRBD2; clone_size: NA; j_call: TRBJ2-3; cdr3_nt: TGTGCCAGCACGTACGGACTAGCTCGGGATACGCAGTATTTT; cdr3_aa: CASTYGLARDTQYF
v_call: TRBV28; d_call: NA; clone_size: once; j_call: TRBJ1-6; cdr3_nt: TGTGCCAGCAGTTTTGACAGCCTCAGCTCCTATAATTCACCCCTCCACTTT; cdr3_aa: CASSFDSLSSYNSPLHF
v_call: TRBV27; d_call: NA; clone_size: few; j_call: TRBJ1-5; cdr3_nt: TGTGCCAGCAGTTTACGCGGACAGAGTGGGACATTCAATCAGCCCCAGCATTTT; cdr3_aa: CASSLRGQSGTFNQPQHF
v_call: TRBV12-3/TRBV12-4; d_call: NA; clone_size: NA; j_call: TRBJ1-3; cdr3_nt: TGTGCCAGCAGGGCAATTGGAAACACCATATATTTT; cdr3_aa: CASRAIGNTIYF
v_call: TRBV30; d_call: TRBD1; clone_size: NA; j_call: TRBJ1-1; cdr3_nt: TGTGCCTGGAGTTGGGACAGCATGACTGCTGAAGCTTTCTTT; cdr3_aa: CAWSWDSMTAEAFF
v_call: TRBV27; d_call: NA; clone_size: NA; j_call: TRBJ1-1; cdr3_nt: TGTGCCAGCTGGGCAGGTAGGAACACTGAAGCTTTCTTT; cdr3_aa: CASWAGRNTEAFF
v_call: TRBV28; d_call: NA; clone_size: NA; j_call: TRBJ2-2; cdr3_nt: TGTGCCAGCAGTTTGACAGGCCCGCCGAACACCGGGGAGCTGTTTTTT; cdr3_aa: CASSLTGPPNTGELFF